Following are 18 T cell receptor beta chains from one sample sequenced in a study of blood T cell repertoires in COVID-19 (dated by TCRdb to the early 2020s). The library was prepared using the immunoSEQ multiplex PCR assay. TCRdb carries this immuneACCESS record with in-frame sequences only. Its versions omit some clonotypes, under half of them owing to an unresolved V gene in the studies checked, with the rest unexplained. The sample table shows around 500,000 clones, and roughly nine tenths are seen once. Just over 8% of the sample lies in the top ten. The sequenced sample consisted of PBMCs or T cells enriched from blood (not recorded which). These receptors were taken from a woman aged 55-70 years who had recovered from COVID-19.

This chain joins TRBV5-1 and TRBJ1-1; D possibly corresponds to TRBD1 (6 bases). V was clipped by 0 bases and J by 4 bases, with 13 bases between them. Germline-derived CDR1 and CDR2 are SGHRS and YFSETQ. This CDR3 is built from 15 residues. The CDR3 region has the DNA TGCGCCAGCAGCTTGGAAACAGGGTCGGGCACTGAAGCTTTCTTT. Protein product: CASSLETGSGTEAFF.

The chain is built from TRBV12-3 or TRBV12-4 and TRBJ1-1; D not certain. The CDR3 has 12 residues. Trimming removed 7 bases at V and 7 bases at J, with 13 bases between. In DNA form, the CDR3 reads TGTGCCAGCAAAAAAAACAGTGGTGAAGCTTTCTTT. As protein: CASKKNSGEAFF.

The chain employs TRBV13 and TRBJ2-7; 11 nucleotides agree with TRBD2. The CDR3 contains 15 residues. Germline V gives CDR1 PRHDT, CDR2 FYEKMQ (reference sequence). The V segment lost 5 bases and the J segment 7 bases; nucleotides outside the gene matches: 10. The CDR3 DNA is TGTGCCAGCAGCCCCCGTAGCGGGGGGGCTGGGGAGCAGTACGTC. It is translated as CASSPRSGGAGEQYV.

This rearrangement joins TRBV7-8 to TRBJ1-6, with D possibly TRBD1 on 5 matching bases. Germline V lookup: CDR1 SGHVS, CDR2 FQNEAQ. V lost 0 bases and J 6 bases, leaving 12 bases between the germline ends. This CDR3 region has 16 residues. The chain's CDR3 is CASSLARSGGNSPLHF. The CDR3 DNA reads TGTGCCAGCAGCTTAGCGCGGAGCGGGGGTAATTCACCCCTCCACTTT. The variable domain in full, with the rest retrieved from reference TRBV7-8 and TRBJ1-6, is GAGVSQSPRYKVAKRGQDVALRCDPISGHVSLFWYQQALGQGPEFLTYFQNEAQLDKSGLPSDRFFAERPEGSVSTLKIQRTQQEDSAVYLCASSLARSGGNSPLHFGNGTRLTVT.

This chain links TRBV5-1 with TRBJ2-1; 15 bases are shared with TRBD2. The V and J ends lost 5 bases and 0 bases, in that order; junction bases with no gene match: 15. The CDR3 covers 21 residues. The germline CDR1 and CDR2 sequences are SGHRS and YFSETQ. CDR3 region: CASRAEGLAGGRYGSYNEQFF. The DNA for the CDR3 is TGCGCCAGCAGAGCCGAGGGACTAGCGGGGGGACGCTACGGCTCCTACAATGAGCAGTTCTTC.

The CDR3 nucleotides read TGCGCCAGCCAACTGGCTAGCGGGTACACCGGGGAGCTGTTTTTT. Encoded protein: CASQLASGYTGELFF. This chain links TRBV10-2 with TRBJ2-2; 8 bases match TRBD2. CDR1 WSHSY and CDR2 SAAADI come from the germline V gene. The CDR3 sequence is 15 residues long. Germline trimming cut 8 bases from V and 3 bases from J; bases unmatched to any gene: 8.

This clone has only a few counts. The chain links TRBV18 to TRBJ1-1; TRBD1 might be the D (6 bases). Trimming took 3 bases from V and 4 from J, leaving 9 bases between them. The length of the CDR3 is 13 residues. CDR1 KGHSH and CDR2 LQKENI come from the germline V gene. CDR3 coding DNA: TGTGCCAGCTCACCCCGGGGGGCCACTGAAGCTTTCTTT. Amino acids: CASSPRGATEAFF. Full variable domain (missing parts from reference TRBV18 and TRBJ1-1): NAGVMQNPRHLVRRRGQEARLRCSPMKGHSHVYWYRQLPEEGLKFMVYLQKENIIDESGMPKERFSAEFPKEGPSILRIQQVVRGDSAAYFCASSPRGATEAFFGQGTRLTVV.

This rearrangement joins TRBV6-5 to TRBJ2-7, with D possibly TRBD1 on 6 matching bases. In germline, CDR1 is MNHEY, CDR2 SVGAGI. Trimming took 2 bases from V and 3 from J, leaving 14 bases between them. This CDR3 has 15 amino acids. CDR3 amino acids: CASSYTQGKNYEQYF. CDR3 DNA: TGTGCCAGCAGTTACACACAGGGAAAGAACTACGAGCAGTACTTC.

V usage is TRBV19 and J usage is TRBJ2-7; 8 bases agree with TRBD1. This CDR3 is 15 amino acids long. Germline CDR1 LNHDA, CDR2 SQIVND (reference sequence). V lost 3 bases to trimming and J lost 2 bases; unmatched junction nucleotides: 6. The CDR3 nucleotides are TGTGCCAGTAGTATGCCCTGGACAGGGACCTACGAGCAGTACTTC. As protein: CASSMPWTGTYEQYF.

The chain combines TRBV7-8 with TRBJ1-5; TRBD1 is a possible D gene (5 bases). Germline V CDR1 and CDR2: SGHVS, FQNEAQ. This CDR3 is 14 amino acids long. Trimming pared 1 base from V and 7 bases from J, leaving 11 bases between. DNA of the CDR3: TGTGCCAGCAGCTTAGGGGGCAACTGGCAGCCCCAGCATTTT. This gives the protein CASSLGGNWQPQHF.

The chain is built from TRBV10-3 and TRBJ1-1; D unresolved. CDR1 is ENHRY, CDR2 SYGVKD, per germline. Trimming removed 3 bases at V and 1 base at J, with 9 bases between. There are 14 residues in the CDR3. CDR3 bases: TGTGCCATCAGTGACCCTCGGGGGAACACTGAAGCTTTCTTT. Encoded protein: CAISDPRGNTEAFF.

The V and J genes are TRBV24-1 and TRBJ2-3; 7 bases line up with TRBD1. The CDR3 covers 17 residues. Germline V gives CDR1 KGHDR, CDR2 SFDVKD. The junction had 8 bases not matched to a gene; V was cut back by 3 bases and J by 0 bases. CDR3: CATSDPGQPRSTDTQYF. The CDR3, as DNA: TGTGCCACCAGTGATCCGGGACAGCCTCGTAGCACAGATACGCAGTATTTT.

The CDR3 DNA follows: TGCGCCAGCAGCTTGGGTCCTCCGGGGAACACTGAAGCTTTCTTT. It is translated as CASSLGPPGNTEAFF. The chain links TRBV5-1 to TRBJ1-1; D is unresolved. V was pared by 0 bases and J by 1 base, with 10 bases between. CDR3 length: 15 amino acids. CDR1 SGHRS and CDR2 YFSETQ come from the germline V gene.

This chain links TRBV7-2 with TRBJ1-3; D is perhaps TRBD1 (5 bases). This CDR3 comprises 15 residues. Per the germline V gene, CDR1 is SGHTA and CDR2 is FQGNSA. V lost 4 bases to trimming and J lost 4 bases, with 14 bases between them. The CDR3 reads CASSSGGEPGNTIYF. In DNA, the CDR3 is TGTGCCAGCAGCTCGGGGGGGGAGCCGGGAAACACCATATATTTT.

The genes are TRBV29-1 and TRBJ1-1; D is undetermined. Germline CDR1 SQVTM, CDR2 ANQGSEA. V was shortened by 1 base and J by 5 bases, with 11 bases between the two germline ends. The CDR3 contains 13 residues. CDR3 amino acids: CSVEGLAGTEAFF. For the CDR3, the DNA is TGCAGCGTTGAAGGTCTGGCTGGTACTGAAGCTTTCTTT.

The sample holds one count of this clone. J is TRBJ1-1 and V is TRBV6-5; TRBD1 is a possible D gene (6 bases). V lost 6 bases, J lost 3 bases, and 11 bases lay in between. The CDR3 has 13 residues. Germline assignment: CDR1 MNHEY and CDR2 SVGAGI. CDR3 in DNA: TGTGCCAGCAGCAGGGGAACGGACACTGAAGCTTTCTTT. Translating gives CASSRGTDTEAFF.

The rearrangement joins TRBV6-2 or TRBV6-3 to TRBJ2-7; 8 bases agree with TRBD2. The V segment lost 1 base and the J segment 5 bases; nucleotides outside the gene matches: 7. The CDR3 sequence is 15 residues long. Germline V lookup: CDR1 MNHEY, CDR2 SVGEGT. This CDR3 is CASSYFAGGWNEQYF. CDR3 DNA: TGTGCCAGCAGTTACTTCGCGGGGGGTTGGAACGAGCAGTACTTC.

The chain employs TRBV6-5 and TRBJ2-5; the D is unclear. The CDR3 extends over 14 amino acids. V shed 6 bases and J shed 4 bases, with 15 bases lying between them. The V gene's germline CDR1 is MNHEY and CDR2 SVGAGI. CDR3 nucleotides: TGTGCCAGCAGGTCCTCCGGGTCCGTAGAGACCCAGTACTTC. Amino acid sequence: CASRSSGSVETQYF.